A single sample gave rise to the 31 T cell receptor beta chains below, sequenced in a study of T cell changes during pregnancy in multiple sclerosis. Profiling relied on immunoSEQ multiplex PCR, and the TCRdb table lists in-frame clones only, not all of them. This table has 93,000 or so clones, almost 95% appearing once. The sequences come from peripheral blood, collected after pregnancy. These receptors originate from a female donor with multiple sclerosis, enrolled in a pregnancy study.

The chain carries TRBV6-1 and TRBJ2-7; 8 nucleotides match TRBD1. CDR1 is MNHNS and CDR2 is SASEGT in the germline V gene. The CDR3 runs 13 residues. V shed 8 bases and J 2 bases; nucleotides not matched to a gene: 5. CDR3 nucleotides: TGTGCCAGCTGCCGGGACAGGACCTACGAGCAGTACTTC. This translates into CASCRDRTYEQYF.

The rearrangement uses TRBV9 and TRBJ2-3; possibly TRBD1 for D (5 bases). V was cut by 3 bases and J by 5 bases, with 13 bases left in between. The CDR3 has 14 residues. Looked up from germline, CDR1 is SGDLS and CDR2 is YYNGEE. In DNA form, the CDR3 reads TGTGCCAGCAGCGCTTCTAATAGGGGAGATACGCAGTATTTT. It encodes CASSASNRGDTQYF.

This clone was recorded only once. The CDR3 DNA is TGCGCCAGCAGCTTGAGTACAGGGACGAACACTGAAGCTTTCTTT. It codes for CASSLSTGTNTEAFF. The chain links TRBV5-1 to TRBJ1-1, with D perhaps TRBD1 (6 bases). This CDR3 is built from 15 residues. CDR1 SGHRS and CDR2 YFSETQ come from the germline V gene. The germline V and J ends were trimmed by 1 base and 1 base, with 11 bases remaining between them.

The chain uses TRBV19 and TRBJ2-7, with a possible D match to TRBD1 (7 bases). Trimming cost V 4 bases and J 3 bases, with 10 bases left between them. This CDR3 has 13 amino acids. Germline V gene sequence: CDR1 LNHDA, CDR2 SQIVND (reference sequence). CDR3 coding DNA: TGTGCCAGTAGTAACCAGGGGGGCTACGAGCAGTACTTC. As protein: CASSNQGGYEQYF.

The chain couples TRBV11-1 to TRBJ2-2; D perhaps matches TRBD1 (5 bases). V was trimmed by 3 bases and J by 3 bases, leaving 11 bases between them. The CDR3 spans 15 residues. Germline V lookup: CDR1 SGHAT, CDR2 FQDESV (reference sequence). The CDR3 sequence is CASSFLGAYTGELFF. DNA of the CDR3: TGTGCCAGCAGCTTTTTAGGGGCGTACACCGGGGAGCTGTTTTTT.

The chain carries TRBV6-1 and TRBJ2-1, with D possibly TRBD2 on 7 matching bases. The CDR3 runs 15 residues. Trimming left V 8 bases short and J 4 bases short, with 18 bases between. Germline loops: CDR1 MNHNS, CDR2 SASEGT. CDR3 residues: CASGRGQGPYNEQFF. CDR3 nucleotides: TGTGCCAGCGGGCGGGGGCAGGGACCATACAATGAGCAGTTCTTC.

The chain links TRBV28 to TRBJ2-1; TRBD2 aligns across 9 bases. Germline V gene data show CDR1 as MDHEN and CDR2 as SYDVKM. The CDR3 consists of 15 residues. Trimming removed 2 bases from V and 7 bases from J; junction bases left unmatched: 6. The CDR3 DNA reads as TGTGCCAGCAGTTTAAGGGGAAGCGGGGGGAATGAGCAGTTCTTC. Translated, it gives CASSLRGSGGNEQFF.

CDR3 DNA: TGTGCCAGCAGCCCCCAATGGGGGGAAGAGACCCAGTACTTC. This translates into CASSPQWGEETQYF. The chain couples TRBV7-2 to TRBJ2-5; the D gene is possibly TRBD2 (6 bases). Germline lookup yields CDR1 SGHTA and CDR2 FQGNSA. CDR3 size: 14 residues. V was trimmed by 5 bases and J by 3 bases, leaving 13 bases between them. The whole variable domain, filled in from reference TRBV7-2 and TRBJ2-5, reads GAGVSQSPSNKVTEKGKDVELRCDPISGHTALYWYRQSLGQGLEFLIYFQGNSAPDKSGLPSDRFSAERTGGSVSTLTIQRTQQEDSAVYLCASSPQWGEETQYFGPGTRLLVL.

The V and J genes are TRBV5-4 and TRBJ2-1, with TRBD1 identical over 8 bases. The V gene end was trimmed by 5 bases and the J gene end by 10 bases; junction bases not matched to a gene: 5. The CDR3 loop spans 12 amino acids. Germline V gene lookup returns CDR1 SGHNT and CDR2 YYREEE (reference sequence). The CDR3 DNA is TGTGCCAGCAGGGCAGGGGGCATGGAGCAGTTCTTC. Translating gives CASRAGGMEQFF.

This chain connects TRBV12-5 to TRBJ2-4; 7 bases are shared with TRBD2. Trimming took 5 bases from V and 4 from J; bases not matched to a gene: 20. Germline CDR1 and CDR2: LGHNT and FRNRAP. The CDR3 runs to 19 residues. The CDR3 coding sequence is TGTGCTAGTGGTCCATGGGCAGCAGGGATCGGGGGGACGAAAAACATTCAGTACTTC. This codes for CASGPWAAGIGGTKNIQYF.

This chain connects TRBV29-1 to TRBJ2-7; tentatively, D is TRBD2 (6 bases). Trimming left V 7 bases short and J 3 bases short, with 16 bases between. The CDR3 extends over 13 amino acids. Germline loops: CDR1 SQVTM, CDR2 ANQGSEA. DNA for the CDR3: TGCAGCGGATCGGCTTTGCGGGGCTACGAGCAGTACTTC. Its translation: CSGSALRGYEQYF.

The chain uses TRBV4-1 and TRBJ1-2; D not certain. Trimming removed 1 base at V and 3 bases at J, with 6 bases between. The CDR3 is 13 residues long. From germline, CDR1 is MGHRA and CDR2 YSYEKL. The CDR3 is CASSQGRDYGYTF. The CDR3 DNA is TGCGCCAGCAGCCAAGGACGGGACTATGGCTACACCTTC.

The V call is TRBV14, the J call TRBJ2-1; 11 nucleotides align to TRBD2. Per the germline V gene, CDR1 is SGHDN and CDR2 is FVKESK. The CDR3 length is 16 residues. V lost 5 bases and J lost 0; bases outside the gene matches: 3. CDR3 sequence reads: CASSELAGASYNEQFF. DNA of the CDR3: TGTGCCAGCAGCGAACTAGCGGGGGCCTCCTACAATGAGCAGTTCTTC.

V usage is TRBV30 and J usage is TRBJ1-1; D perhaps matches TRBD1 (5 bases). Germline lookup yields CDR1 GTSNPN and CDR2 SVGIG (reference sequence). V was pared by 4 bases and J by 4 bases, with 16 bases between. The CDR3 runs to 14 residues. CDR3 protein: CAWIQGSVATEAFF. The CDR3 nucleotides are TGTGCCTGGATCCAGGGAAGTGTCGCCACTGAAGCTTTCTTT.

The CDR3 bases are TGTGCCAGCTCAGGGACACCGTCTAATGAAAAACTGTTTTTT. Amino acid sequence: CASSGTPSNEKLFF. V usage is TRBV18 and J usage is TRBJ1-4, with D possibly TRBD1 on 6 matching bases. The CDR3 totals 14 residues. Trimming removed 5 bases from V and 3 bases from J, with 10 bases in between. Germline CDR1 and CDR2: KGHSH and LQKENI.

The chain couples TRBV21-1 to TRBJ2-1; TRBD1, the D gene given by the table, was not confirmed from the DNA. TRBV21-1 is designated a pseudogene. CDR3 size: 16 residues. CDR3 sequence (DNA): TGTGCCAGCAGCCTGGACAGTATGGGATCCTACAATGAGCAGTTCTTC. Translation: CASSLDSMGSYNEQFF.

The chain has TRBV7-6 and TRBJ2-2; no clear D. This CDR3 is 12 amino acids long. Trimming shortened V by 4 bases and J by 5 bases, and 5 bases separated the two germline ends. CDR1 is SGHVS and CDR2 is FNYEAQ in the germline V gene. CDR3 sequence reads: CASSSRTGELFF. The DNA of the CDR3 is TGTGCCAGCAGCTCTCGGACCGGGGAGCTGTTTTTT.

The J gene is TRBJ2-7, the V gene TRBV25-1; TRBD1 matches at 11 bases. The CDR3 is made up of 14 amino acids. Trimming removed 4 bases from V and 3 bases from J; junction bases left unmatched: 2. Looked up from germline, CDR1 is MGHDK and CDR2 is SYGVNS. The CDR3 spells CASSAGQGGYEQYF. DNA of the CDR3: TGTGCCAGCAGTGCGGGACAGGGGGGCTACGAGCAGTACTTC.

In DNA, the CDR3 is TGTGCCAGCAGTTTCGGGGGGGACCCTGGGGCCAACGTCCTGACTTTC. This translates into CASSFGGDPGANVLTF. The chain recombines TRBV28 with TRBJ2-6, with 8 bases fitting TRBD2. The germline CDR1 and CDR2 sequences are MDHEN and SYDVKM. Unmatched junction bases numbered 3, after V lost 3 bases and J lost 2 bases. CDR3 length: 16 amino acids.

The chain joins TRBV6-1 to TRBJ2-7; a weak D match, TRBD1 (6 bases). V lost 2 bases to trimming and J lost 7 bases, with 12 bases between them. The CDR3 has 13 amino acids. Germline CDR1 is MNHNS and CDR2 is SASEGT. The CDR3 nucleotides read TGTGCCAGCAGTGAATTCACAGACAGGGAGCAGTACTTC. Residues: CASSEFTDREQYF.

CDR3 loop: CASSLMGGVEETQYF. The CDR3 region has the DNA TGTGCCAGCAGCCTAATGGGGGGGGTTGAAGAGACCCAGTACTTC. The rearrangement uses TRBV7-2 and TRBJ2-5; 7 bases fit TRBD2. CDR3 size: 15 residues. CDR1 and CDR2 (germline): SGHTA, FQGNSA. The trim removed 5 bases at V and 3 bases at J, leaving 9 bases unmatched.

This clone has a single count. The chain has TRBV4-3 and TRBJ1-1; a possible D gene is TRBD1 (5 bases). The CDR3 has 14 amino acids. V lost 1 base to trimming and J lost 5 bases, with 11 bases between them. The germline gives CDR1 LGHNA, CDR2 YSLEER. The CDR3 loop reads CASSQVGARTEAFF. The CDR3 bases are TGCGCCAGCAGCCAAGTAGGGGCTCGGACTGAAGCTTTCTTT.

CDR3 protein: CASSVGAASHPNYGYTF. CDR3 sequence (DNA): TGTGCCAGCAGCGTTGGGGCAGCTTCCCACCCTAACTATGGCTACACCTTC. The J gene is TRBJ1-2, the V gene TRBV9; possibly TRBD1 for D (5 bases). CDR1 is SGDLS and CDR2 is YYNGEE in the germline V gene. The CDR3 has 17 amino acids. V gave up 2 bases and J gave up 0 bases, with 17 bases separating them.

J is TRBJ2-5 and V is TRBV19, with D tentatively TRBD2 (5 bases). The CDR3 has 14 residues. CDR1 LNHDA and CDR2 SQIVND come from the germline V gene (reference sequence). V was shortened by 3 bases and J by 7 bases, with 15 bases between the two germline ends. DNA for the CDR3: TGTGCCAGTAGTATTGAGGGCCTGGCGGCGACCCAGTACTTC. Amino acid sequence: CASSIEGLAATQYF.

The CDR3 loop is CASSLGGLAGAHNEQFF. In DNA form, the CDR3 reads TGTGCCAGCAGCTTAGGGGGACTAGCGGGGGCCCACAATGAGCAGTTCTTC. V and J are TRBV7-3 and TRBJ2-1; the match to TRBD2 covers 14 bases. Germline lookup yields CDR1 SGHTA and CDR2 FQGTGA. The CDR3 is made up of 17 amino acids. J gave up 5 bases and V 2 bases, and 5 bases lay outside the gene matches.

In this sample, this clone turned up a few times. V and J are TRBV25-1 and TRBJ1-4; D may be TRBD1 (6 bases). V lost 2 bases and J 11 bases, leaving 9 bases between the germline ends. The germline V gene has CDR1 MGHDK and CDR2 SYGVNS. The CDR3 has 12 amino acids. The CDR3 DNA reads TGTGCCAGCAGTGAAGTTAGGGGGAAACTGTTTTTT. It translates to CASSEVRGKLFF.

The chain combines TRBV30 with TRBJ2-7; 8 bases are a match to TRBD1. Germline loops: CDR1 GTSNPN, CDR2 SVGIG (reference sequence). V lost 1 base and J lost 9; bases outside the gene matches: 2. This CDR3 comprises 11 residues. CDR3 sequence (DNA): TGTGCCTGGAGTGCAGGGGGCGGGCAGTACTTC. It translates to CAWSAGGGQYF.

J is TRBJ1-5 and V is TRBV19, with TRBD1 as a possible D gene (5 bases). V gave up 4 bases and J gave up 4 bases, with 5 bases separating them. The germline CDR1 and CDR2 sequences are LNHDA and SQIVND (reference sequence). The CDR3 consists of 12 residues. CDR3 residues: CASSTGNQPQHF. For the CDR3, the DNA is TGTGCCAGTAGTACAGGGAATCAGCCCCAGCATTTT.

The CDR3 nucleotides are TGTGCCAGCAGCTTGACTAGCTCCACAGATACGCAGTATTTT. Residues: CASSLTSSTDTQYF. The chain is built from TRBV5-5 and TRBJ2-3; TRBD2 is a possible D gene (6 bases). The CDR3 has 14 residues. The germline V gene encodes CDR1 SGHKS and CDR2 YYEKEE (reference sequence). V was shortened by 1 base and J by 2 bases, with 8 bases between the two germline ends.

This chain joins TRBV14 and TRBJ1-5; 7 bases fit TRBD1. Germline loops: CDR1 SGHDN, CDR2 FVKESK. The ends lost 4 bases at V and 7 bases at J; junction bases unmatched: 4. The length of the CDR3 is 13 residues. CDR3 loop: CASSLTGSQPQHF. Here the CDR3 DNA reads TGTGCCAGCAGCCTGACAGGGAGCCAGCCCCAGCATTTT. Full variable domain (remainder filled in from reference TRBV14 and TRBJ1-5): EAGVTQFPSHSVIEKGQTVTLRCDPISGHDNLYWYRRVMGKEIKFLLHFVKESKQDESGMPNNRFLAERTGGTYSTLKVQPAELEDSGVYFCASSLTGSQPQHFGDGTRLSIL.

This clone appeared a single time. The chain carries TRBV29-1 and TRBJ2-7, with 7 nucleotides matching TRBD1. J gave up 6 bases and V 4 bases, and 12 bases lay outside the gene matches. The CDR3 extends over 14 amino acids. CDR1 and CDR2 from the germline V gene are SQVTM and ANQGSEA. The CDR3: CSVVGGRTGGEQYF. As DNA, the CDR3 is TGCAGCGTTGTAGGGGGAAGGACAGGCGGCGAGCAGTACTTC.